The 28 T cell receptor beta chains given below trace back to one sample, sequenced in a study of metastatic and nonmetastatic thyroid tumors. TCRdb re-processed the PCR reads through MiXCR. The sample has around 89,000 clones, around 14% seen once. Until they underwent thyroid surgery, no patient had received any treatment. The specimen sequenced was blood. The receptors stem from a female donor with papillary thyroid cancer or a benign thyroid nodule (not recorded which). Some clones in this sample may be carry-over from other donors' samples.

Concerning this clone: The conserved phenylalanine or tryptophan is not found at the CDR3 terminus, so this likely reflects a read error. The DNA is left out, because the CDR3 cannot be placed on it with certainty; the CDR3 is given as TCRdb lists it. The chain is built from TRBV15 and TRBJ1-1. CDR1 is LNHNV, CDR2 YYDKDF, per germline (reference sequence). The CDR3 region is 16 residues in length, termini included. The CDR3 region is CATSRDRSGLNTEALI.

V is TRBV18 and J is TRBJ1-3; D unclear. The CDR3 sequence is 15 residues long. V shed 3 bases and J shed 0 bases, with 9 bases lying between them. From germline, CDR1 is KGHSH and CDR2 LQKENI. The CDR3 loop is CASSPPLTSGNTIYF. The CDR3 DNA is TGTGCCAGCTCACCCCCACTTACCTCTGGAAACACCATATATTTT.

About this clone itself: An end of the junction does not agree with germline; a read error may underlie this. This chain joins TRBV12-3 or TRBV12-4 and TRBJ1-5; D unclear. The CDR3 runs 14 residues. Here the CDR3 reads CASIPDQGNHPQHF. The DNA of the CDR3 is TGTGCCAGCATCCCGGATCAAGGCAATCATCCCCAGCATTTT.

This clone has more than one count but fewer than ten. At one boundary the junction diverges from the germline segment, which might be a read error. This sequence joins TRBV4-2 and TRBJ2-7; D is perhaps TRBD1 (6 bases). The germline V gene has CDR1 LGHNA and CDR2 YNFKEQ. There are 15 residues in the CDR3. The CDR3 DNA is TGTGTCAGCAGCCGAACCGGTACAGGGAAATCCGAGCAGTACTTC. It specifies CVSSRTGTGKSEQYF.

Concerning this clone: Being one base from a much bigger clone, this may be a read error. Other DNA sequences of this sample code for an identical CDR3. V and J are TRBV20-1 and TRBJ2-2; 7 nucleotides agree with TRBD2. This CDR3 contains 15 residues. The germline CDR1 and CDR2 sequences are DFQATT and SNEGSKA (reference sequence). The V segment lost 5 bases and the J segment 6 bases; nucleotides outside the gene matches: 12. In DNA, the CDR3 is TGCAGTGCTGAACCTAGCGGTGGGGCGGCCGGGGAGCTGTTTTTT. Translating it yields CSAEPSGGAAGELFF.

The table lists this clone with many counts. The J gene is TRBJ2-2, the V gene TRBV11-2, with TRBD1 matching over 7 bases. J gave up 3 bases and V 1 base, and 5 bases lay outside the gene matches. Germline-derived CDR1 and CDR2 are SGHAT and FQNNGV. The length of the CDR3 is 16 residues. The CDR3 DNA reads as TGTGCCAGCAGCTTAGTTGAGGGGGCGTACACCGGGGAGCTGTTTTTT. As protein: CASSLVEGAYTGELFF.

This clone was seen many times. The chain is built from TRBV2 and TRBJ2-7, with a weak D call TRBD2 (6 bases). This CDR3 comprises 15 residues. With 7 bases removed from V and 1 base from J, the gap between germline ends came to 17 bases. Germline loops: CDR1 SNHLY, CDR2 FYNNEI. The CDR3 bases are TGTGCCAGCACCCTTTCCGGGACTGGGTCCTACGAGCAGTACTTC. This translates into CASTLSGTGSYEQYF.

This clone was observed many times. The rearrangement joins TRBV20-1 to TRBJ2-5; D gene unclear. The germline CDR1 and CDR2 sequences are DFQATT and SNEGSKA (reference sequence). This CDR3 region has 15 residues. Between the trimmed V and J ends, which lost 5 bases and 5 bases, there was a span of 21 bases. The CDR3 spells CSAPMPSALGETQYF. The DNA of the CDR3 is TGCAGTGCTCCCATGCCCTCTGCTTTGGGGGAGACCCAGTACTTC.

Many counts were recorded for this clone. The J gene is TRBJ1-1, the V gene TRBV2, with D unclear. The ends were cut back, 3 bases at V and 3 bases at J, with 20 bases in the middle. Germline values: CDR1 SNHLY, CDR2 FYNNEI. The CDR3 has 17 amino acids. The CDR3 region has the DNA TGTGCCAGCAGTGAGTTTTTGGGGAGGACTTCGGACACTGAAGCTTTCTTT. Its protein is CASSEFLGRTSDTEAFF.

This clone was observed many times. The chain is built from TRBV5-1 and TRBJ1-6; D might be TRBD1 (5 bases). The length of the CDR3 is 15 residues. Germline lookup yields CDR1 SGHRS and CDR2 YFSETQ. With 0 bases removed from V and 9 bases from J, the gap between germline ends came to 13 bases. CDR3 bases: TGCGCCAGCAGCTTGGCCGGAGGGGACGCTTCACCCCTCCACTTT. The encoded protein is CASSLAGGDASPLHF.

Ten or more counts support this clone. This chain uses TRBV15 with TRBJ2-5; 10 bases are a match to TRBD2. CDR3 length: 14 residues. CDR1 is LNHNV and CDR2 is YYDKDF in the germline V gene (reference sequence). J was trimmed by 9 bases and V by 5 bases; bases with no gene match: 9. CDR3 in DNA: TGTGCCACCAGCCCCAAGCGGGGGGGCCTTCCCCAGTACTTC. Encoded protein: CATSPKRGGLPQYF.

This clone was recorded at least ten times. This chain connects TRBV19 to TRBJ2-1; the D gene is possibly TRBD1 (5 bases). The CDR3 is made up of 16 amino acids. V was trimmed by 8 bases and J by 4 bases, leaving 21 bases between them. CDR1 and CDR2 (germline): LNHDA, SQIVND (reference sequence). The CDR3 is CASSLGGAISYNEQFF. The CDR3 bases are TGTGCCAGTTCCTTGGGTGGGGCTATAAGTTACAATGAGCAGTTCTTC.

The table lists this clone with many counts. This sequence joins TRBV6-2 or TRBV6-3 and TRBJ2-2; 7 positions agree with TRBD2. J lost 2 bases, V lost 7 bases, and 7 bases had no gene match. The length of the CDR3 is 15 residues. Germline lookup yields CDR1 MNHEY and CDR2 SVGEGT. CDR3 residues: CASINSGLNTGELFF. In nucleotides, the CDR3 is TGTGCCAGCATCAATAGCGGGCTTAACACCGGGGAGCTGTTTTTT.

The sample holds a few counts of this clone. The junction and the germline gene differ at one end; a read error may be behind it. V is TRBV10-3 and J is TRBJ2-5, with unresolved D. This CDR3 has 13 amino acids. In germline, CDR1 is ENHRY, CDR2 SYGVKD. CDR3 DNA sequence: TGTGCCATCAGTTGCCGATGGGAAGATACCCAGTACTTC. Protein sequence: CAISCRWEDTQYF.

This clone showed up many times. J is TRBJ1-2 and V is TRBV7-2; a weak D match, TRBD1 (6 bases). Germline CDR1 reads SGHTA; CDR2 reads FQGNSA. V was clipped by 1 base and J by 2 bases, with 11 bases between them. CDR3 size: 15 residues. CDR3 sequence (DNA): TGTGCCAGCAGCTTAGAGCAGGGGCCGAACTATGGCTACACCTTC. This translates into CASSLEQGPNYGYTF. The variable domain in full, with the rest retrieved from reference TRBV7-2 and TRBJ1-2, is GAGVSQSPSNKVTEKGKDVELRCDPISGHTALYWYRQSLGQGLEFLIYFQGNSAPDKSGLPSDRFSAERTGGSVSTLTIQRTQQEDSAVYLCASSLEQGPNYGYTFGSGTRLTVV.

About this clone itself: A much larger clone is a single base away; this may be a read error. This sample includes further DNA sequences coding for the same CDR3. The chain has TRBV5-4 and TRBJ2-7; no definite D call. The CDR3 runs to 14 residues. The V and J ends lost 4 bases and 3 bases respectively, with 14 bases between them. Germline values: CDR1 SGHNT, CDR2 YYREEE (reference sequence). The CDR3 protein is CASSDRTAFYEQYF. As DNA, the CDR3 is TGTGCCAGCAGCGATCGCACAGCCTTCTACGAGCAGTACTTC.

This clone has at least ten counts. The V gene is TRBV19, the J gene TRBJ2-7; TRBD2 might be the D (5 bases). The CDR3 totals 12 residues. V lost 2 bases and J lost 6, with 8 bases in between. In germline, CDR1 is LNHDA, CDR2 SQIVND (reference sequence). The CDR3 DNA is TGTGCCAGTAGTATACGGGATTCCGAGCAGTACTTC. It yields the protein CASSIRDSEQYF.

Notes on this clone: One end of the junction varies from germline; a read error may be responsible. The chain combines TRBV20-1 with TRBJ1-5; TRBD1 matches 9 bases. Germline loops: CDR1 DFQATT, CDR2 SNEGSKA (reference sequence). CDR3 length: 16 residues. The CDR3 protein is CSDRDNTGGLNRPQHF. The CDR3 coding sequence is TGCAGTGATAGGGATAACACAGGGGGCCTAAATCGGCCCCAGCATTTT.

This clone was seen repeatedly, ten times or more. The chain links TRBV28 to TRBJ1-4; possible D gene TRBD1, 5 bases. V lost 6 bases and J lost 8, with 13 bases in between. Germline CDR1 and CDR2: MDHEN and SYDVKM. This CDR3 region has 13 residues. The DNA of the CDR3 is TGTGCCAGCAGCGGGGGACGAGGAGAAAAACTGTTTTTT. This translates into CASSGGRGEKLFF.

This clone was detected many times. The chain combines TRBV6-5 with TRBJ1-2, with D perhaps matching TRBD1 (6 bases). The V gene's germline CDR1 is MNHEY and CDR2 SVGAGI. The V gene lost 2 bases and the J gene lost 3 bases, with 7 bases spanning the gap. This CDR3 spans 13 amino acids. CDR3 sequence reads: CASSYEGDYGYTF. CDR3 DNA: TGTGCCAGCAGTTACGAGGGGGACTATGGCTACACCTTC.

This clone was counted at least ten times. The chain uses TRBV19 and TRBJ1-5, with D perhaps matching TRBD1 (5 bases). V was trimmed by 7 bases and J by 3 bases, leaving 22 bases between them. The CDR3 has 17 amino acids. Germline V gene data show CDR1 as LNHDA and CDR2 as SQIVND (reference sequence). The CDR3 region has the DNA TGTGCCAGTAACCGGGACGGCGGGATGGGGAACAATCAGCCCCAGCATTTT. Residues: CASNRDGGMGNNQPQHF.

There are many counts of this clone. The V and J genes are TRBV4-1 and TRBJ2-7; D may match TRBD1 or TRBD2 (7 bases each). V lost 3 bases and J lost 2, with 17 bases in between. Germline-derived CDR1 and CDR2 are MGHRA and YSYEKL. There are 16 residues in the CDR3. CDR3 nucleotides: TGCGCCAGCAGCCACTCAAACAGGGGAGGGGCCTACGAGCAGTACTTC. Amino acids: CASSHSNRGGAYEQYF.

Regarding this clone: A much larger clone differs by one base, so this may be a read error. This chain links TRBV30 with TRBJ1-2; tentative D call: TRBD1 (6 bases). CDR3 size: 12 residues. Per germline, CDR1 GTSNPN and CDR2 SVGIG (reference sequence). CDR3 coding DNA: TGTGGTGCGGGACAAGGGGTGATGGTCTACACCTTC. It yields the protein CGAGQGVMVYTF.

Notes on this clone: A read error is possible here, since a much larger clone lies one base away. The chain is built from TRBV20-1 and TRBJ2-3; TRBD1 matches 7 bases. The CDR3 is made up of 18 amino acids. J gave up 2 bases and V 2 bases, and 16 bases lay outside the gene matches. Germline V lookup: CDR1 DFQATT, CDR2 SNEGSKA (reference sequence). CDR3 bases: TGCAGTGCTAGATTAACAGGGGCCCGATTGGGTTTCACAGATACGCAGTATTTT. It encodes CSARLTGARLGFTDTQYF.

Ten or more counts support this clone. The gene calls are TRBV10-3 and TRBJ1-1, with TRBD1 matching 12 bases. CDR3 length equals 13 residues. In germline, CDR1 is ENHRY, CDR2 SYGVKD. J was trimmed by 7 bases and V by 6 bases; bases with no gene match: 3. CDR3 in amino acids: CAIRGQGADEAFF. DNA of the CDR3: TGTGCCATCAGGGGACAGGGGGCTGATGAAGCTTTCTTT.

Only a few counts were recorded for this clone. The chain is built from TRBV28 and TRBJ1-2; D remains unclear. Trimming left V 2 bases short and J 5 bases short, with 9 bases between. In germline, CDR1 is MDHEN, CDR2 SYDVKM. The CDR3 sequence is 13 residues long. CDR3 DNA sequence: TGTGCCAGCAGTTTAGTATCAGGTTATGGCTACACCTTC. The encoded protein is CASSLVSGYGYTF.

This clone was counted many times. The identical CDR3 is also encoded by other nucleotide sequences in the sample. The genes are TRBV28 and TRBJ2-2; D may match TRBD1 or TRBD2 (6 bases each). Germline CDR1 reads MDHEN; CDR2 reads SYDVKM. The CDR3 has 14 amino acids. V shed 7 bases and J shed 4 bases, with 13 bases lying between them. CDR3 sequence (DNA): TGTGCCAGCATTAGCGGACAGCCCACCGGGGAGCTGTTTTTT. Translation: CASISGQPTGELFF. The whole variable domain, filled in from reference TRBV28 and TRBJ2-2, reads DVKVTQSSRYLVKRTGEKVFLECVQDMDHENMFWYRQDPGLGLRLIYFSYDVKMKEKGDIPEGYSVSREKKERFSLILESASTNQTSMYLCASISGQPTGELFFGEGSRLTVL.

This clone has ten or more counts. V is TRBV7-2 and J is TRBJ2-7; no clear D. The CDR3 loop spans 14 amino acids. Between the trimmed V and J ends, which lost 5 bases and 3 bases, there was a span of 14 bases. Looked up from germline, CDR1 is SGHTA and CDR2 is FQGNSA. The CDR3 DNA is TGTGCCAGCAGCCCCATCCCGACCCACTACGAGCAGTACTTC. It encodes CASSPIPTHYEQYF.